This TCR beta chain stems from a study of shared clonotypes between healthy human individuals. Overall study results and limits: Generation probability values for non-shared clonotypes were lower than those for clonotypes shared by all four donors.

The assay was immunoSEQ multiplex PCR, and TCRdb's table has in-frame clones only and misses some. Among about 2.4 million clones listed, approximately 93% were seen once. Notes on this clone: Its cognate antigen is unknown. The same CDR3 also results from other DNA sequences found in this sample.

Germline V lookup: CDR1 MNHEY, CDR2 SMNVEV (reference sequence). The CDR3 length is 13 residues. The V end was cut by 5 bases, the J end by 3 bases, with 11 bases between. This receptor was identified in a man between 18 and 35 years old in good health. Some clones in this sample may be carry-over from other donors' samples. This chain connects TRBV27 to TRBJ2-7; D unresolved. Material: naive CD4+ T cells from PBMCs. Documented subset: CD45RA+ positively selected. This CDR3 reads CASSLDGYYEQYF. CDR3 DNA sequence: TGTGCCAGCAGTCTCGACGGTTACTACGAGCAGTACTTC.